The rows below give T cell receptor beta chains drawn from one sample of a study of blood T cell repertoires in COVID-19. Using immunoSEQ multiplex PCR, the repertoire was profiled, and TCRdb retains in-frame clones only, with some absent. The profile shows under 250,000 clones, nearly 90% of them singletons. The material sequenced was peripheral blood. The source of these receptors is a man aged 18 to 35 with active or convalescent COVID-19. Each CDR3 is given with its conserved first and last residue. The D gene is left open where the match is weak. Only part of the rows carry a size: once, few, many, or a class if the clone is expanded.

13 | NA | TRBJ1-6 | NA | TRBV19 | TGTGCCAGTAGTACAGGGGTCCGATCACCCCTCCACTTT | CASSTGVRSPLHF
14 | NA | TRBJ1-5 | NA | TRBV29-1 | TGCAGCGTTGCAGTTGGAGTAGGCAATCAGCCCCAGCATTTT | CSVAVGVGNQPQHF
13 | NA | TRBJ1-1 | NA | TRBV19 | TGTGCCAGTAGTAGACGGACGCGGGCTGAAGCTTTCTTT | CASSRRTRAEAFF
15 | NA | TRBJ1-4 | NA | TRBV6-5 | TGTGCCAGCAGTTACTCTCCAGGAGGCAATGAAAAACTGTTTTTT | CASSYSPGGNEKLFF
12 | TRBD2 | TRBJ2-5 | NA | TRBV30 | TGTGCCTGGAGTGTGGGGGGGGAGACCCAGTACTTC | CAWSVGGETQYF
11 | NA | TRBJ2-7 | NA | TRBV7-8 | TGTGCCAGCAGCTTAAAGGAGGAGCAGTACTTC | CASSLKEEQYF
13 | NA | TRBJ1-5 | NA | TRBV28 | TGTGCCAGCAGGCACAGGAGTCGTCAGCCCCAGCATTTT | CASRHRSRQPQHF
15 | NA | TRBJ1-5 | NA | TRBV10-3 | TGTGCCATCAGTGAATGGGGGGGCAACGATCAGCCCCAGCATTTT | CAISEWGGNDQPQHF
15 | TRBD1 | TRBJ2-2 | NA | TRBV5-1 | TGCGCCAGCAGCTTGGTAGACAGGGAAGCCGGGGAGCTGTTTTTT | CASSLVDREAGELFF
14 | NA | TRBJ1-5 | NA | TRBV6-2/TRBV6-3 | TGTGCCAGCAGTTACACCGGGAATGTTCAGCCCCAGCATTTT | CASSYTGNVQPQHF
16 | TRBD2 | TRBJ2-1 | NA | TRBV4-3 | TGCGCCAGCAGCCGTCTCGGGGGGAGTCAATACAATGAGCAGTTCTTC | CASSRLGGSQYNEQFF
19 | TRBD2 | TRBJ2-6 | NA | TRBV7-9 | TGTGCCAGCAGCCCCAGGTCCGGGGGGGGAGGCTCTGGGGCCAACGTCCTGACTTTC | CASSPRSGGGGSGANVLTF
15 | NA | TRBJ2-7 | NA | TRBV4-2 | TGTGCCAGCAGCCAATCCGACACAAGCTCCTACGAGCAGTACTTC | CASSQSDTSSYEQYF
16 | TRBD2 | TRBJ2-5 | NA | TRBV3-1/TRBV3-2 | TGTGCCAGCAGCCTGGGACTAGCGGGAGTCGGGGAGACCCAGTACTTC | CASSLGLAGVGETQYF
15 | TRBD1 | TRBJ2-1 | NA | TRBV18 | TGTGCCAGCTCATCCGGGACAGGGGGCTACAATGAGCAGTTCTTC | CASSSGTGGYNEQFF
12 | TRBD2 | TRBJ2-2 | NA | TRBV19 | TGTGCCAGTAGGCGGGGGTCCGGGGAGCTGTTTTTT | CASRRGSGELFF
13 | TRBD1 | TRBJ2-7 | NA | TRBV29-1 | TGCAGCGTTGAATGGGACAGGGGCTACGAGCAGTACTTC | CSVEWDRGYEQYF
13 | NA | TRBJ1-1 | once | TRBV12-3/TRBV12-4 | TGTGCCAGCAGCAGACACCTGAACACTGAAGCTTTCTTT | CASSRHLNTEAFF
14 | TRBD1 | TRBJ1-4 | few | TRBV29-1 | TGCAGCGTAATGAGCCGACAGGGAAGGGAAAAACTGTTTTTT | CSVMSRQGREKLFF
17 | NA | TRBJ2-1 | NA | TRBV5-1 | TGCGCCAGCAGCTTGGGGGTCAAGACAAGCTCCTACAATGAGCAGTTCTTC | CASSLGVKTSSYNEQFF
15 | TRBD2 | TRBJ2-4 | NA | TRBV30 | TGTGCCTGGGAAGACAGCGGGGTAGCCAAAAACATTCAGTACTTC | CAWEDSGVAKNIQYF
14 | TRBD1 | TRBJ2-7 | NA | TRBV19 | TGTGCCACCTCAGCCGGGACAGGATCGGTCGAGCAGTACTTC | CATSAGTGSVEQYF
15 | TRBD1 | TRBJ2-1 | NA | TRBV18 | TGTGCCAGCTCACCCGGGGCGACAGGGCGGTACGAGCAGTTCTTC | CASSPGATGRYEQFF
15 | NA | TRBJ2-2 | NA | TRBV7-9 | TGTGCCAGCAGCTTAACGGGGAAAGTCACCGGGGAGCTGTTTTTT | CASSLTGKVTGELFF
15 | NA | TRBJ2-7 | NA | TRBV5-1 | TGCGCCAGCAGCTTGGTAGGTAGCGGAACCTACGAGCAGTACTTC | CASSLVGSGTYEQYF
18 | NA | TRBJ1-5 | NA | TRBV28 | TGTGCCAGCAGTTTTCTTGCAGGGATGGAGTTCCGCAATCAGCCCCAGCATTTT | CASSFLAGMEFRNQPQHF
15 | NA | TRBJ2-3 | NA | TRBV5-4 | TGTGCCAGCAGCTCCTATGACAGGTTCACAGATACGCAGTATTTT | CASSSYDRFTDTQYF
14 | NA | TRBJ1-2 | few | TRBV28 | TGTGCCAGCAGTTTGGTTGGACAGAACTATGGCTACACCTTC | CASSLVGQNYGYTF
16 | TRBD2 | TRBJ2-1 | NA | TRBV19 | TGTGCCAGTAGTATTTTCTGGCGGGAGGGCTACAATGAGCAGTTCTTC | CASSIFWREGYNEQFF
14 | TRBD1 | TRBJ1-2 | once | TRBV15 | TGTGCCACCAGCACCCGACAGGGCAACTATGGCTACACCTTC | CATSTRQGNYGYTF
13 | NA | TRBJ2-4 | NA | TRBV19 | TGTGCGAGCAGGGAAGGTAATTCTGACATTCAGTACTTC | CASREGNSDIQYF
16 | TRBD1 | TRBJ2-7 | NA | TRBV5-1 | TGCGCCAGCAGCTTGAGCCCTGGACAGGGGAGGAGCGAGCAGTACTTC | CASSLSPGQGRSEQYF
13 | TRBD1 | TRBJ1-5 | NA | TRBV27 | TGTGCCAGCAGTCCAGACAGGGATCAGCCCCAGCATTTT | CASSPDRDQPQHF
15 | TRBD2 | TRBJ2-1 | NA | TRBV6-2/TRBV6-3 | TGTGCCAGCAGTTATACTAGCGGGATATCCAATGAGCAGTTCTTC | CASSYTSGISNEQFF
16 | NA | TRBJ1-4 | NA | TRBV28 | TGTGCCAGCAGTTCTCTTGGGGCAGCAACTAATGAAAAACTGTTTTTT | CASSSLGAATNEKLFF
14 | NA | TRBJ1-4 | NA | TRBV4-3 | TGCGCCAGCAGCCAAGACGACAGCTATGAAAAACTGTTTTTT | CASSQDDSYEKLFF
20 | TRBD2 | TRBJ2-3 | NA | TRBV6-2/TRBV6-3 | TGTGCCAGCAGTTATTACCTAACTAGCGTCGAACTATCTAGCACAGATACGCAGTATTTT | CASSYYLTSVELSSTDTQYF
16 | TRBD2 | TRBJ2-1 | NA | TRBV11-2 | TGTGCCAGCAGCTTAGCGACTAGCGGTACCTACAATGAGCAGTTCTTC | CASSLATSGTYNEQFF
16 | NA | TRBJ1-3 | NA | TRBV18 | TGTGCCAGCTCACCAGACGAGGGGAGGTCTGGAAACACCATATATTTT | CASSPDEGRSGNTIYF
16 | TRBD1 | TRBJ2-7 | NA | TRBV28 | TGTGCCAGCAGTCGCCTCGGGACAGGGGGGCCCTACGAGCAGTACTTC | CASSRLGTGGPYEQYF
11 | NA | TRBJ1-2 | NA | TRBV29-1 | TGCAGCGTCGTACAGGGCTATGGCTACACCTTC | CSVVQGYGYTF
16 | TRBD1 | TRBJ1-2 | once | TRBV18 | TGTGCCAGCTCACCGTCGACAGGGGGCCGCGACTATGGCTACACCTTC | CASSPSTGGRDYGYTF
14 | TRBD2 | TRBJ2-3 | NA | TRBV5-1 | TGCGCCAGTGGGACTAGCGGGGTTAGAGATACGCAGTATTTT | CASGTSGVRDTQYF
11 | NA | TRBJ1-4 | NA | TRBV6-2/TRBV6-3 | TGTGCCAGCAGTCAGAATGAAAAACTGTTTTTT | CASSQNEKLFF
16 | TRBD2 | TRBJ2-7 | NA | TRBV11-2 | TGTGCCAGCAGCTTGGGCGGGGGGGCTAAAACCTACGAGCAGTACTTC | CASSLGGGAKTYEQYF
16 | TRBD2 | TRBJ2-7 | NA | TRBV6-2/TRBV6-3 | TGTGCCAGCAGTTACACTAGCGGGAGGGCCCTCTACGAGCAGTACTTC | CASSYTSGRALYEQYF
13 | NA | TRBJ1-2 | NA | TRBV12-3/TRBV12-4 | TGTGCCAGCAGTCGAGAACAGGAGTATGGCTACACCTTC | CASSREQEYGYTF
15 | TRBD1 | TRBJ1-1 | once | TRBV11-2 | TGTGCCAGCAGCTTAGGACAGGGGGTGCGGACTGAAGCTTTCTTT | CASSLGQGVRTEAFF
17 | TRBD2 | TRBJ2-7 | once | TRBV4-1 | TGCGCCAGCAGCCAACCCACTAGCGGGAGGGCCTCCTACGAGCAGTACTTC | CASSQPTSGRASYEQYF
16 | NA | TRBJ1-3 | NA | TRBV9 | TGTGCCAGCAGCGTAAACAGTATTTCTCCTGGAAACACCATATATTTT | CASSVNSISPGNTIYF
17 | NA | TRBJ2-1 | NA | TRBV7-2 | TGTGCCAGCAGCTTAGTAGGTGGGGGGAGCTCCTACAATGAGCAGTTCTTC | CASSLVGGGSSYNEQFF
16 | TRBD1 | TRBJ1-5 | NA | TRBV5-5 | TGTGCCAGCAGCCGAAGGACAGGGGACTCATATCAGCCCCAGCATTTT | CASSRRTGDSYQPQHF
12 | NA | TRBJ2-5 | NA | TRBV6-5 | TGTGCCACCCAGGGTTTAAAGAGAGGCCAGTACTTC | CATQGLKRGQYF
17 | NA | TRBJ1-4 | NA | TRBV4-1 | TGCGCCAGCAGCCAAGAAATTGAGGCAGGGGCTAATGAAAAACTGTTTTTT | CASSQEIEAGANEKLFF
14 | NA | TRBJ2-7 | NA | TRBV6-2/TRBV6-3 | TGTGCCAGCAGTTACACCGGGACATCATACGAGCAGTACTTC | CASSYTGTSYEQYF